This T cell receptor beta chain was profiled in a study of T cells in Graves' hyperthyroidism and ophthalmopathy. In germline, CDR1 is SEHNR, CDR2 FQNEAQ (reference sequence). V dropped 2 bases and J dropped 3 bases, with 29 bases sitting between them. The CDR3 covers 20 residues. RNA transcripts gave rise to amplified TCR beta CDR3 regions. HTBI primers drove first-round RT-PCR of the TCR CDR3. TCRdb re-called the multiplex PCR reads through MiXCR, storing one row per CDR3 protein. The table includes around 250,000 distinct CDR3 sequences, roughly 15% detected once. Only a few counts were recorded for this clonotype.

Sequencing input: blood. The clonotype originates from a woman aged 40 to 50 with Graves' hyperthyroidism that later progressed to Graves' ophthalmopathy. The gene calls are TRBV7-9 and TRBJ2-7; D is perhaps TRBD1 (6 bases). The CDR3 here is CASSLKSMPGVPPIGYEQYF. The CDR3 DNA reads TGTGCCAGCAGCTTAAAAAGTATGCCAGGGGTCCCACCTATTGGCTACGAGCAGTACTTC. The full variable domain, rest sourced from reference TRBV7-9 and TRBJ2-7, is DTGVSQNPRHKITKRGQNVTFRCDPISEHNRLYWYRQTLGQGPEFLTYFQNEAQLEKSRLLSDRFSAERPKGSFSTLEIQRTEQGDSAMYLCASSLKSMPGVPPIGYEQYFGPGTRLTVT.